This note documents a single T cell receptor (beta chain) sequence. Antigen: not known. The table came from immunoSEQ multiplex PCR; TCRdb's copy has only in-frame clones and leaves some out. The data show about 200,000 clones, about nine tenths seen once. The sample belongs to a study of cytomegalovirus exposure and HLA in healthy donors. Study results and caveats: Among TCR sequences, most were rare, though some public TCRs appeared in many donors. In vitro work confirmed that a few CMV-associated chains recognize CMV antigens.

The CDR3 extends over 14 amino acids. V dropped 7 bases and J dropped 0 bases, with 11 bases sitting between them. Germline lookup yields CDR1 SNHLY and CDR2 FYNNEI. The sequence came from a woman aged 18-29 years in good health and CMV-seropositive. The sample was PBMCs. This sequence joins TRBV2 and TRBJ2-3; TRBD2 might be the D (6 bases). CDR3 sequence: CASTLSGSTDTQYF. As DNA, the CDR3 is TGTGCCAGCACCCTTAGCGGAAGCACAGATACGCAGTATTTT.